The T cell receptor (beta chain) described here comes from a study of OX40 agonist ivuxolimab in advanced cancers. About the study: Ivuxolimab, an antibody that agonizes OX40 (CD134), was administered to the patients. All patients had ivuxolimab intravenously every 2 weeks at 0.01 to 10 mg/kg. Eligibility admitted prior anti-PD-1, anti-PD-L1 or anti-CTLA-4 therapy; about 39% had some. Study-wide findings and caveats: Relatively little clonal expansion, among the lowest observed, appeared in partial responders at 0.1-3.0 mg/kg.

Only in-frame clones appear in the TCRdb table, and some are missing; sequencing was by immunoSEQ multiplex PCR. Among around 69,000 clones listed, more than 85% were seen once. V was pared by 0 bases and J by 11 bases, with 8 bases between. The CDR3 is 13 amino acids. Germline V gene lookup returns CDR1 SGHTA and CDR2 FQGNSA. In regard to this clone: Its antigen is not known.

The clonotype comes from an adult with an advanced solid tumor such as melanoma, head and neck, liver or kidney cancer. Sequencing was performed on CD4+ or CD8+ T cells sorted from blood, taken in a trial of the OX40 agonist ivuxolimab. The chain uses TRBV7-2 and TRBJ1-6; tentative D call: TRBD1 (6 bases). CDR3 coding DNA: TGTGCCAGCAGCTTAGCGGGGGCTCCACCCCTCCACTTT. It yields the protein CASSLAGAPPLHF.